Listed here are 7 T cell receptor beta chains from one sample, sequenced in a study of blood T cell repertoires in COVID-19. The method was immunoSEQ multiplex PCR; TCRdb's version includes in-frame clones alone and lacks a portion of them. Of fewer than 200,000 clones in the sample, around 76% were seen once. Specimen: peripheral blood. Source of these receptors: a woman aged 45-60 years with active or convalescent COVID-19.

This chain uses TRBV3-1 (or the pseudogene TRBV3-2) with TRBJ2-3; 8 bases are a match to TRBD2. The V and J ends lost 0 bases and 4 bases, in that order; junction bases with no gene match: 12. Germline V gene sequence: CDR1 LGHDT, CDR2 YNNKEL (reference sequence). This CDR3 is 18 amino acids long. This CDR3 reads CASSQETPGLVRPDTQYF. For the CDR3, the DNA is TGTGCCAGCAGCCAAGAAACCCCGGGACTAGTACGACCAGATACGCAGTATTTT.

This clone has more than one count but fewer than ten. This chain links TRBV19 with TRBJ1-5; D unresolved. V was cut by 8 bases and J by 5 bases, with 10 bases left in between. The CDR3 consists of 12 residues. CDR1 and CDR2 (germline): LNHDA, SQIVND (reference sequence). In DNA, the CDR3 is TGTGCCAGTCAACTCAACGATCAGCCCCAGCATTTT. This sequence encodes CASQLNDQPQHF.

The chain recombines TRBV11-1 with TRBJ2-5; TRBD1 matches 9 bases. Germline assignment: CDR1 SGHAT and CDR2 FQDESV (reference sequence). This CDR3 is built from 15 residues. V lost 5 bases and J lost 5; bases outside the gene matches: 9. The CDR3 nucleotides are TGTGCCAGCAGCCCAAAACAGGGGGCGCGGGAGACCCAGTACTTC. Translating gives CASSPKQGARETQYF. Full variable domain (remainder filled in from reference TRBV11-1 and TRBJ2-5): EAEVAQSPRYKITEKSQAVAFWCDPISGHATLYWYRQILGQGPELLVQFQDESVVDDSQLPKDRFSAERLKGVDSTLKIQPAELGDSAMYLCASSPKQGARETQYFGPGTRLLVL.

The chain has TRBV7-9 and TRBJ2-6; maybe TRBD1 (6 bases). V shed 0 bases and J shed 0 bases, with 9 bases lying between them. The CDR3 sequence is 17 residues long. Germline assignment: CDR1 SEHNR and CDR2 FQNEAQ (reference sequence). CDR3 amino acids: CASSLAQGSSGANVLTF. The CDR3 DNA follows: TGTGCCAGCAGCTTAGCACAGGGTAGCTCTGGGGCCAACGTCCTGACTTTC.

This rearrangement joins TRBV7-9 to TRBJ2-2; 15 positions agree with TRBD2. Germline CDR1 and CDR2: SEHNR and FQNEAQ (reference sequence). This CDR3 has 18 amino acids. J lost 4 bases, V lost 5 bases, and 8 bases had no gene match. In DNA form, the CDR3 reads TGTGCCAGCAGCCCAGGACTAGCGGGAGGGCCGGGCACCGGGGAGCTGTTTTTT. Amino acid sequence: CASSPGLAGGPGTGELFF.

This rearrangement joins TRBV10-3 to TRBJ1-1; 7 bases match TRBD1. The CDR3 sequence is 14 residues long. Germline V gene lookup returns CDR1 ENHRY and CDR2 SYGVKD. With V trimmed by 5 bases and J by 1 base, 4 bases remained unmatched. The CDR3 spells CAISLGTANTEAFF. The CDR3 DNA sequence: TGTGCCATCAGTTTAGGGACAGCGAACACTGAAGCTTTCTTT.

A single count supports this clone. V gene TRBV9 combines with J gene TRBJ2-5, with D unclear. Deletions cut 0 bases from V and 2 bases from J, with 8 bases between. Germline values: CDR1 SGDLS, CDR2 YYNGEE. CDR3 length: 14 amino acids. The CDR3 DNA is TGTGCCAGCAGCGTAGTAGGCGGACAAGAGACCCAGTACTTC. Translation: CASSVVGGQETQYF.